Listed below are T cell receptor beta chains from one sample, sequenced in a study of cytomegalovirus exposure and HLA in healthy donors. Only in-frame clones appear in the TCRdb table, and some are missing; sequencing was by immunoSEQ multiplex PCR. The table lists approximately 75,000 clones. Sequencing was carried out using PBMCs. These TCRs come from a man aged 40-50 years in good health and CMV-seronegative. CDR3s include the opening cysteine and the closing phenylalanine or tryptophan. The D gene is left open where the match is weak. The size of a clone is reported for some rows only, either as once, few or many, or as a class for expanded clones.

abundance	d_gene	v_gene	j_gene	CDR3nt	CDR3aa
.	.	TRBV10-3	TRBJ2-3	TGTGCCATCAGTGATCTCTTGTCCAGCGGGAGCACAGATACGCAGTATTTT	CAISDLLSSGSTDTQYF
.	.	TRBV7-9	TRBJ2-1	TGTGCCAGCAGCTCCGACAGGAGCTCCTACAATGAGCAGTTCTTC	CASSSDRSSYNEQFF
.	.	TRBV11-1	TRBJ2-7	TGTGCCAGCAGCCCTCAGGTGTACCCCTACGAGCAGTACTTC	CASSPQVYPYEQYF
.	TRBD1	TRBV5-5	TRBJ2-7	TGTGCCAGCAGCTTCCTTGGACAGGGGGCTTACGAGCAGTACTTC	CASSFLGQGAYEQYF
.	TRBD2	TRBV25-1	TRBJ2-3	TGTGCCAGCAGTGAGGCGGGGGGGCTCCATACGCAGTATTTT	CASSEAGGLHTQYF
.	TRBD2	TRBV5-1	TRBJ2-6	TGCGCCAGCAGCTTTGGGACTACGTCTGGGGCCAACGTCCTGACTTTC	CASSFGTTSGANVLTF
.	.	TRBV28	TRBJ2-7	TGTGCCAGCATAACGGTTGGGACTCGACCCTACGAGCAGTACTTC	CASITVGTRPYEQYF
.	.	TRBV6-1	TRBJ2-2	TGTGCCAGCAGTGAGGTCCAGGGGAACACCGGGGAGCTGTTTTTT	CASSEVQGNTGELFF
.	.	TRBV5-1	TRBJ1-4	TGCGCCAGCAGCTCGGCGCGGGGCACTAATGAAAAACTGTTTTTT	CASSSARGTNEKLFF
.	TRBD1	TRBV6-5	TRBJ2-7	TGTGCCAGCATTGGCGGGACAGGGGCTCGTGAGCAGTACTTC	CASIGGTGAREQYF
.	TRBD2	TRBV28	TRBJ2-1	TGTGCCAGCAGTAGACCCCGGATAGCGGGAGGGCCGAGTGAGCAGTTCTTC	CASSRPRIAGGPSEQFF
.	.	TRBV5-4	TRBJ2-2	TGTGCCAGCAGCCGCCTGGGACAGAACACCGGGGAGCTGTTTTTT	CASSRLGQNTGELFF
.	TRBD1	TRBV6-5	TRBJ1-2	TGTGCCAGCAGTTACTCGCGGACAGGGGGTGGCTACACCTTC	CASSYSRTGGGYTF
.	.	TRBV4-2	TRBJ1-2	TGTGCCAGCAGCCAAGCGACTTCGGGTGGCTACACCTTC	CASSQATSGGYTF
.	.	TRBV6-5	TRBJ2-7	TGTGCCAGCAGTCTTGGACAGAGCTCCTACGAGCAGTACTTC	CASSLGQSSYEQYF
.	.	TRBV9	TRBJ2-3	TGTGCCAGCAGCCCTTTGGTGGGGGGTAGCACAGATACGCAGTATTTT	CASSPLVGGSTDTQYF
.	.	TRBV4-3	TRBJ2-5	TGCGCCAGCAGCCAATACCTGATACGCGGACAAGAGACCCAGTACTTC	CASSQYLIRGQETQYF
.	.	TRBV5-6	TRBJ1-1	TGTGCCAGCAGCTTACGTACAGGCTTGATGAACACTGAAGCTTTCTTT	CASSLRTGLMNTEAFF
.	.	TRBV29-1	TRBJ2-3	TGCAGCGGTGGGGGGGCCCGCACAGATACGCAGTATTTT	CSGGGARTDTQYF
.	TRBD2	TRBV6-5	TRBJ2-3	TGTGCCAGCAGTTTCTCTAGCGGGGGAACGCAGTATTTT	CASSFSSGGTQYF
.	TRBD1	TRBV7-7	TRBJ2-1	TGTGCTAGCAGCCTCCAGGGGGAAGGCTCCAATGAGCAGTTCTTC	CASSLQGEGSNEQFF
.	TRBD1	TRBV7-8	TRBJ1-1	TGTGCCAGCATCCCCAGGAGGACAGGAGGGACTGAAGCTTTCTTT	CASIPRRTGGTEAFF
.	.	TRBV7-2	TRBJ1-1	TGTGCCAGCAGCTTAACGACGACAGCAAACACTGAAGCTTTCTTT	CASSLTTTANTEAFF
.	.	TRBV28	TRBJ1-1	TGTGCCAGCAGTCCACCCGGGACTGGGAGCACTGAAGCTTTCTTT	CASSPPGTGSTEAFF
.	.	TRBV7-2	TRBJ1-3	TGTGCCAGCAGCTTAGGACAGGCTGTGACCATATATTTT	CASSLGQAVTIYF
.	TRBD2	TRBV10-2	TRBJ2-7	TGCGCCAGCAGTGATCCCAGCGGGACCTCCTACGAGCAGTACTTC	CASSDPSGTSYEQYF
.	.	TRBV30	TRBJ2-2	TGTGCCTGGAGTGTTTCCGTCTCTTGGGAGCTGTTTTTT	CAWSVSVSWELFF
.	.	TRBV7-6	TRBJ1-1	TGTGCCAGCAGCCCTACCAATGGGAACACTGAAGCTTTCTTT	CASSPTNGNTEAFF
.	.	TRBV6-5	TRBJ2-7	TGTGCCAGCAAGGGAGCAGGGGAACCCTACGAGCAGTACTTC	CASKGAGEPYEQYF
.	TRBD1	TRBV6-5	TRBJ1-1	TGTGCCAGCAGGAAACCGGGACAGACGAACACTGAAGCTTTCTTT	CASRKPGQTNTEAFF
.	TRBD1	TRBV7-9	TRBJ1-2	TGTGCCAGCAGCTTGGAGGACAGGGGGTCTAACTATGGCTACACCTTC	CASSLEDRGSNYGYTF
.	TRBD2	TRBV9	TRBJ2-2	TGTGCCAGCAGCGACCAGCCTAGCGGCAGTGGCGGGGAGCTGTTTTTT	CASSDQPSGSGGELFF
.	.	TRBV12-5	TRBJ2-6	TGTGCTAGTGCCCTAGGTAACCCTGGGGCCAACGTCCTGACTTTC	CASALGNPGANVLTF
.	TRBD1	TRBV19	TRBJ1-2	TGTGCCAGTACCCTAAAGACAGGGCGTAATGGCTACACCTTC	CASTLKTGRNGYTF
.	.	TRBV28	TRBJ2-5	TGTGCCAGCAGTTACCCCCTGGGTAGCAGCCAAGAGACCCAGTACTTC	CASSYPLGSSQETQYF
.	.	TRBV29-1	TRBJ2-1	TGCAGCGTTGAAACCTCGAGTCTAGCGAACTACAATGAGCAGTTCTTC	CSVETSSLANYNEQFF
.	TRBD1	TRBV11-2	TRBJ2-1	TGTGCCAGCAGCTTAGGGATTAGGGGGCAGCCGGGCAATGAGCAGTTCTTC	CASSLGIRGQPGNEQFF
medium-sized	.	TRBV27	TRBJ1-1	TGTGCCAGCAGTTTTACAGGTAGTGACACTGAAGCTTTCTTT	CASSFTGSDTEAFF
.	TRBD2	TRBV5-4	TRBJ2-1	TGTGCCAGCAGCTTGGGGGCGGGAGCGCTCAATGAGCAGTTCTTC	CASSLGAGALNEQFF
.	TRBD1	TRBV6-6	TRBJ1-5	TGTGCCAGCAGTAGACAGGGAAGTCAGCCCCAGCATTTT	CASSRQGSQPQHF
.	.	TRBV7-8	TRBJ1-5	TGTGCCAGCAGCTTAACAGGGTGGAATCAGCCCCAGCATTTT	CASSLTGWNQPQHF
.	.	TRBV18	TRBJ2-1	TGTGCCAGCTCACCTCGACAGGTCGACAATGAGCAGTTCTTC	CASSPRQVDNEQFF
.	TRBD1	TRBV23-1	TRBJ1-3	TGCGCCAGCAGGCAGGTTTGCAGGGGGTCTGGAAACACCATATATTTT	CASRQVCRGSGNTIYF
.	TRBD1	TRBV7-2	TRBJ2-7	TGTGCCAGCAGCTCGCAGGGGGCCTACGAGCAGTACTTC	CASSSQGAYEQYF
.	TRBD1	TRBV15	TRBJ1-4	TGTGCCACCAGCAGGGGGGGACAGGGACTCCGTGAAAAACTGTTTTTT	CATSRGGQGLREKLFF
.	TRBD2	TRBV4-1	TRBJ2-1	TGCGCCAGCAGCCAAGGACTAGCACTCGGGAGTTCCTACAATGAGCAGTTCTTC	CASSQGLALGSSYNEQFF
.	.	TRBV19	TRBJ2-7	TGTGCCAGTAGTATAAGCAGGCGTCCCTACGAGCAGTACTTC	CASSISRRPYEQYF
.	.	TRBV7-9	TRBJ1-1	TGTGCCAGCAGCCCCCTTGACAGGACGAACACTGAAGCTTTCTTT	CASSPLDRTNTEAFF
.	.	TRBV10-3	TRBJ2-2	TGTGCCATCGGCCCGGAGGGGGCAGGCACCGGGGAGCTGTTTTTT	CAIGPEGAGTGELFF
.	TRBD2	TRBV4-1	TRBJ2-5	TGCGCCAGCAGCCACGGGACTAGCGGGGGGGCCAGGGAGACCCAGTACTTC	CASSHGTSGGARETQYF
.	.	TRBV28	TRBJ1-5	TGTGCCAGCAGTTTGAAGGGAAGCGGGACGCGCAATCAGCCCCAGCATTTT	CASSLKGSGTRNQPQHF
.	.	TRBV5-1	TRBJ1-5	TGCGCCAGCAGCTATTATAGCAATCAGCCCCAGCATTTT	CASSYYSNQPQHF
.	.	TRBV21-1	TRBJ2-7	TGTGCCAACGACAGCCACTACGAGCAGTACTTC	CANDSHYEQYF
.	.	TRBV16	TRBJ1-1	TGTGCCAGCAGCCAATCGCGGGGGCAGCATACTGAAGCTTTCTTT	CASSQSRGQHTEAFF
.	TRBD2	TRBV7-7	TRBJ2-2	TGTGCCAGCAGCGAGACCGGGACTAGCGGGCCCGGGGAGCTGTTTTTT	CASSETGTSGPGELFF